This T cell receptor (beta chain) was identified during a study of Ad26.COV2.S vaccination and SARS-CoV-2 variants. Points from the study as a whole: Vaccine recipients surpassed placebo recipients in spike-specific TCR breadth.

Sequencing used immunoSEQ multiplex PCR; TCRdb keeps in-frame clones, though not all of them. Of some 340,000 clones listed, roughly 86% are singletons. The treatment was: roughly 19 received Ad26.COV2.S at low or high dose, single or two shots; 5 received placebo; per-sample allocation not given. The study sampled participants on day 63 after the first vaccine or placebo injection. For this clone: The antigen remains unidentified.

The CDR3 has 14 amino acids. CDR1 and CDR2 (germline): MNHEY, SMNVEV (reference sequence). V lost 3 bases, J lost 4 bases, and 4 bases stayed unmatched. The sequences come from peripheral blood, collected in a trial of Ad26.COV2.S vaccine versus placebo. This clonotype was sampled from a person between 18 and 59 years old who received the Ad26.COV2.S COVID-19 vaccine or a placebo. The chain couples TRBV27 to TRBJ2-7; 9 bases line up with TRBD1. This CDR3 is CASSFGQGFYEQYF. The CDR3 nucleotides are TGTGCCAGCAGTTTCGGACAGGGGTTTTACGAGCAGTACTTC.